This TCR beta chain is from a study of blood T cell repertoires in COVID-19. Assay used: immunoSEQ multiplex PCR; TCRdb lists only in-frame clones, some missing. Of approximately 330,000 clones in the sample, around 91% are singletons; the top ten hold approximately 0.98%. This CDR3 has 16 residues. Germline assignment: CDR1 SEHNR and CDR2 FQNEAQ (reference sequence). Losses at the gene ends were 2 bases for V and 8 bases for J; bases not matched to a gene: 7. There are a few counts of this clone. This chain links TRBV7-9 with TRBJ1-6; 9 bases line up with TRBD1. The sequenced sample was peripheral blood. The TCR was taken from a woman aged 35 to 49 with COVID-19, enrolled during active disease. CDR3 protein: CASSLRLQGAHSPLHF. In nucleotides, the CDR3 is TGTGCCAGCAGCTTAAGGCTACAGGGGGCGCATTCACCCCTCCACTTT.